This TCR beta chain appears in the sequencing data of a study of CD8 T cells in ankylosing spondylitis. Study outcomes and limitations: Reportedly, significant enrichment of disease-linked clones occurred in matched ankylosing spondylitis synovial fluid.

This CDR3 region has 14 residues. The germline V and J ends were trimmed by 3 bases and 5 bases, with 15 bases remaining between them. The germline CDR1 and CDR2 sequences are SGHRS and YFSETQ. This clonotype has a single count. The antigen is not known. TCRdb called the 5' RACE reads again in MiXCR, with one record for every CDR3 protein. The repertoire holds roughly 200,000 distinct CDR3 sequences, with around 25% as singletons. Sequencing input: blood, either unsorted or a sorted T cell fraction (not recorded which). V gene TRBV5-1 combines with J gene TRBJ2-7, with a weak D call TRBD1 (6 bases). The sequence was obtained from a male donor with ankylosing spondylitis or in good health (not recorded which). The CDR3 DNA is TGCGCCAGCAGCTGGGGCAGGGGTAGGGACGAGCAGTACTTC. This codes for CASSWGRGRDEQYF.